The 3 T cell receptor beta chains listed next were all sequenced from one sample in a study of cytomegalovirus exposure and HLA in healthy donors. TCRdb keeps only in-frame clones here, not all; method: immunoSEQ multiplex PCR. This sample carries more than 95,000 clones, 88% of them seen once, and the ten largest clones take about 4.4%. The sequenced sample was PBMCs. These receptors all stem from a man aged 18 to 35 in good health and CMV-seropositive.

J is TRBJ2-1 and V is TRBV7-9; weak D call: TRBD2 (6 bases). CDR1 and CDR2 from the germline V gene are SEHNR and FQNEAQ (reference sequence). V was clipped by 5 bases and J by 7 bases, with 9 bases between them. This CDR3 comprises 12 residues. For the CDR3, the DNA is TGTGCCAGCAGCCGACTAGGGAATGAGCAGTTCTTC. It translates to CASSRLGNEQFF.

DNA of the CDR3: TGCAGCCCAAATCAGGGCAATGAGCAGTTCTTC. It is translated as CSPNQGNEQFF. The chain recombines TRBV20-1 with TRBJ2-1; D may be TRBD1 (5 bases). The CDR3 consists of 11 residues. CDR1 and CDR2 from the germline V gene are DFQATT and SNEGSKA (reference sequence).

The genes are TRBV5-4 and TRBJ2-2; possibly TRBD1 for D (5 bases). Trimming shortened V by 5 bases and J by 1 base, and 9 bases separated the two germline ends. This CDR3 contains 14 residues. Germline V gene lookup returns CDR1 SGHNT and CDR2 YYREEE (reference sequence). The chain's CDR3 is CASSTGQNTGELFF. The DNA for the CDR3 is TGTGCCAGCAGTACAGGCCAGAACACCGGGGAGCTGTTTTTT.